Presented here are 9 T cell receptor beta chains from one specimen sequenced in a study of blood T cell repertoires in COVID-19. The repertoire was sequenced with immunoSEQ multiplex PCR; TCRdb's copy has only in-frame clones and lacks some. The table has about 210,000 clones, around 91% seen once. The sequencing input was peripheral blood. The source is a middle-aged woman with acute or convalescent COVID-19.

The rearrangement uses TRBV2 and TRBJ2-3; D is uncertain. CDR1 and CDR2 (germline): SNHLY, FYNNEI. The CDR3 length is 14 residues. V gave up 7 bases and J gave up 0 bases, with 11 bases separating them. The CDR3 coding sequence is TGTGCCAGCACTCTCACCGGGAGCACAGATACGCAGTATTTT. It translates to CASTLTGSTDTQYF.

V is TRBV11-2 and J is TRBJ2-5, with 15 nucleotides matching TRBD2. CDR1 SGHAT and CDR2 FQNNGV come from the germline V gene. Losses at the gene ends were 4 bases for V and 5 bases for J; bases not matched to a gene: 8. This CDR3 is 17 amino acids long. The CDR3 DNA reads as TGTGCCAGCAGCTCGGGGACTAGCGGGGGGCTCGGGGAGACCCAGTACTTC. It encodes CASSSGTSGGLGETQYF.

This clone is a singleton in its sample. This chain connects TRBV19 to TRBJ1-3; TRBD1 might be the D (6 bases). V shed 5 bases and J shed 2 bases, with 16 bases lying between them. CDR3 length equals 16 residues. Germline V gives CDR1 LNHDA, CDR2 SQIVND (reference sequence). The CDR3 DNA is TGTGCCAGTAGTCCCTCGTCAGGGGTCACTGGAAACACCATATATTTT. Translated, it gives CASSPSSGVTGNTIYF.

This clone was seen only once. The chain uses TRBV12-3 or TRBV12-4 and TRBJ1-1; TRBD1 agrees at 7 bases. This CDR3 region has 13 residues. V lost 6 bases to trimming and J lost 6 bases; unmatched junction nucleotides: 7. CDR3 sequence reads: CASSLSRGSEAFF. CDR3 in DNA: TGTGCCAGCAGCCTTAGCAGGGGGTCTGAAGCTTTCTTT.

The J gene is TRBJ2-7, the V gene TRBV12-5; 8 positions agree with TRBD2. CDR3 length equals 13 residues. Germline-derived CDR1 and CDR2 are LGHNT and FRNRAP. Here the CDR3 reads CVPRGGPLDEQYV. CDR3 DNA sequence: TGTGTCCCGCGCGGGGGGCCCCTGGACGAGCAGTACGTC.

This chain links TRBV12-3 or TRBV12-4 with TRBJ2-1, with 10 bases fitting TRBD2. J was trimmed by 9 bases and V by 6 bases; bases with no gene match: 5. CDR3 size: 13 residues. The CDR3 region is CASRKRTSGEQFF. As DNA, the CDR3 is TGTGCCAGCAGAAAGAGGACTAGCGGTGAGCAGTTCTTC.

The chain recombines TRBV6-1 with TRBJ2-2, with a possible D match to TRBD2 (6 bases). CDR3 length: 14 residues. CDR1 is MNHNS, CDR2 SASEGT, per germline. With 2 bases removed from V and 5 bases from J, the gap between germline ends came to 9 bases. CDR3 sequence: CASSETSRTGELFF. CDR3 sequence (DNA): TGTGCCAGCAGTGAAACTAGCAGGACCGGGGAGCTGTTTTTT.

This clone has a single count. The CDR3 nucleotides read TGCGCCAGCAGACTAGCGGGGGGCTTGAGCTCCTACAATGAGCAGTTCTTC. It translates to CASRLAGGLSSYNEQFF. The chain couples TRBV5-1 to TRBJ2-1; 12 bases map to TRBD2. There are 17 residues in the CDR3. The trim removed 5 bases at V and 0 bases at J, leaving 6 bases unmatched. Germline values: CDR1 SGHRS, CDR2 YFSETQ.

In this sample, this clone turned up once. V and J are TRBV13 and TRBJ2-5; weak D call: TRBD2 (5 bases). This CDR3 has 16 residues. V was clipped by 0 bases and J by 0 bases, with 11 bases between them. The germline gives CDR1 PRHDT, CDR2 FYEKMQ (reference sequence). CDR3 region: CASSLGTSGNQETQYF. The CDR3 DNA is TGTGCCAGCAGCTTAGGAACCTCCGGGAACCAAGAGACCCAGTACTTC.